This TCR beta chain was identified in a study of technical replicates of blood from a handful of donors. The table came from immunoSEQ multiplex PCR; TCRdb's copy has only in-frame clones and leaves some out. Of roughly 100,000 clones detected, about 96% appear once; the ten largest clones hold about 0.36%. The germline V and J ends were trimmed by 1 base and 3 bases, with 19 bases remaining between them. This CDR3 is built from 17 residues. The germline gives CDR1 SGHRS, CDR2 YFSETQ. The specimen was T cells isolated from PBMCs. The sequence was collected from a human donor in good health. This chain connects TRBV5-1 to TRBJ1-1; the D gene is possibly TRBD1 (5 bases). CDR3 sequence: CASSLQERLGEDTEAFF. The CDR3 nucleotides read TGCGCCAGCAGCTTGCAAGAAAGACTGGGGGAGGACACTGAAGCTTTCTTT. Based on the CDR3 plus reference TRBV5-1 and TRBJ1-1, the full variable domain is KAGVTQTPRYLIKTRGQQVTLSCSPISGHRSVSWYQQTPGQGLQFLFEYFSETQRNKGNFPGRFSGRQFSNSRSEMNVSTLELGDSALYLCASSLQERLGEDTEAFFGQGTRLTVV.